This T cell receptor beta chain was captured in a study of cytomegalovirus exposure and HLA in healthy donors. Study conclusions and caveats: Reportedly, a later analysis found an Asian-associated ancestry cluster had fewer N-insertions than the approximately 670-donor mean. Presence/absence analyses assumed roughly uniform sequencing depth across donors. Another analysis was done later, and it associated approximately 18,000 TCR beta sequences with HLA alleles at 0.05 false discovery rate.

As regards this clone: Its antigen is unidentified. The junction differs from germline at one of its ends, possibly a read error. Additional DNA sequences in this sample encode the identical CDR3.

The PCR was carried out with 60 Vbeta primers and 13 Jbeta primers. Sequenced by immunoSEQ multiplex PCR; TCRdb stores in-frame clones only, minus some. The sample's table shows about 160,000 clones. The CDR3 totals 13 residues. Germline CDR1 reads SNHLY; CDR2 reads FYNNEI. The specimen was PBMCs. This sequence originates from a man aged 25 to 40 in good health and CMV-seronegative. V usage is TRBV2 and J usage is TRBJ1-1; 9 bases agree with TRBD1. The CDR3 region is CASRTGGFTEAFF. CDR3 in DNA: TGTGCCAGCAGAACAGGGGGCTTCACTGAGGCTTTCTTT. The full variable domain, in which reference TRBV2 and TRBJ1-1 provide the parts outside the CDR3, is EPEVTQTPSHQVTQMGQEVILRCVPISNHLYFYWYRQILGQKVEFLVSFYNNEISEKSEIFDDQFSVERPDGSNFTLKIRSTKLEDSAMYFCASRTGGFTEAFFGQGTRLTVV.